The 25 T cell receptor beta chains below come from one sample, sequenced in a study of T cell responses to AZD1222 COVID-19 vaccine (dated by TCRdb to the early 2020s). Read against the paper, the sample's time point label means: baseline before first vaccination. To prepare the library, the immunoSEQ multiplex PCR assay was applied. TCRdb re-hosts the immuneACCESS table, in-frame sequences only. Its copies lack some clones; in the studies checked, an unresolved V gene accounts for under half of them, and the cause for the rest is not known. For this sample there are 130,000 to 150,000 clones; around 89% appear just once. Of the sample, over 13% is held by the ten largest clones. Sequenced material: peripheral blood, taken on day 0 of AZD1222 vaccination. These receptors originate from an adult in good health.

The chain combines TRBV28 with TRBJ1-2, with D possibly matching TRBD1 (6 bases). CDR3 length: 14 residues. Germline V gene data show CDR1 as MDHEN and CDR2 as SYDVKM. V was pared by 5 bases and J by 0 bases, with 10 bases between. In DNA form, the CDR3 reads TGTGCCAGCAGTCCGACAGGAGCTAACTATGGCTACACCTTC. Its translation is CASSPTGANYGYTF.

This chain uses TRBV6-6 with TRBJ1-4, with a weak D call TRBD1 (6 bases). The CDR3 covers 14 residues. From germline, CDR1 is MNHNY and CDR2 SVGAGI (reference sequence). Trimming removed 6 bases at V and 1 base at J, with 9 bases between. CDR3 sequence: CASRLQGTNEKLFF. The CDR3 DNA reads as TGTGCCAGCAGACTACAGGGAACTAATGAAAAACTGTTTTTT.

As regards this clone: This CDR3 is also generated by other DNA sequences in the sample. The chain combines TRBV5-1 with TRBJ1-1; the match to TRBD1 covers 8 bases. The CDR3 sequence is 15 residues long. CDR1 is SGHRS and CDR2 is YFSETQ in the germline V gene. V shed 3 bases, J shed 0 bases, and the junction held 4 bases outside the gene matches. The CDR3 nucleotides are TGCGCCAGCAGCTCCGGACAGGGTATGAACACTGAAGCTTTCTTT. Translation: CASSSGQGMNTEAFF.

The V gene is TRBV9, the J gene TRBJ1-3, with D perhaps TRBD1 (6 bases). The germline V gene has CDR1 SGDLS and CDR2 YYNGEE. There are 14 residues in the CDR3. V was shortened by 0 bases and J by 6 bases, with 10 bases between the two germline ends. Here the CDR3 DNA reads TGTGCCAGCAGCGTAGGGACAGCGGAAAACACCATATATTTT. Translating it yields CASSVGTAENTIYF.

V gene TRBV27 combines with J gene TRBJ1-2, with TRBD1 identical over 7 bases. The trim removed 7 bases at V and 5 bases at J, leaving 16 bases unmatched. The CDR3 sequence is 16 residues long. Germline V gives CDR1 MNHEY, CDR2 SMNVEV (reference sequence). This CDR3 is CASISLTRGPIYGYTF. CDR3 coding DNA: TGTGCCAGCATCTCCCTTACGAGGGGGCCTATATATGGCTACACCTTC.

This clone came up a few times. The CDR3 sequence: CASSLKPYSTDTQYF. The CDR3 bases are TGCGCCAGCAGCTTGAAGCCTTATAGCACAGATACGCAGTATTTT. V gene TRBV5-1 combines with J gene TRBJ2-3; no clear D gene. The ends were cut back, 1 base at V and 0 bases at J, with 9 bases in the middle. The CDR3 has 15 residues. Germline CDR1 and CDR2: SGHRS and YFSETQ.

The chain recombines TRBV2 with TRBJ1-3; D remains ambiguous. This CDR3 has 15 residues. Germline-derived CDR1 and CDR2 are SNHLY and FYNNEI. Trimming cost V 7 bases and J 0 bases, with 13 bases left between them. This CDR3 is CASKRQPVSGNTIYF. In DNA, the CDR3 is TGTGCCAGCAAACGGCAGCCCGTCTCTGGAAACACCATATATTTT.

This clone was counted only a few times. The V and J genes are TRBV30 and TRBJ1-2, with 8 bases aligning to TRBD1. The CDR3 is 13 residues long. With 3 bases clipped from V and 7 bases from J, the junction kept 7 bases outside the gene matches. In germline, CDR1 is GTSNPN, CDR2 SVGIG (reference sequence). The CDR3, as DNA: TGTGCCTGGAGGACCCAGGGGGCGGGTGGCTACACCTTC. Translation gives CAWRTQGAGGYTF.

About this clone itself: This sample includes further DNA sequences coding for the same CDR3. The chain uses TRBV27 and TRBJ1-1; D remains unclear. Germline CDR1 and CDR2: MNHEY and SMNVEV (reference sequence). The CDR3 runs 13 residues. The V end was cut by 3 bases, the J end by 1 base, with 6 bases between. The CDR3 loop is CASSFRENTEAFF. CDR3 nucleotides: TGTGCCAGCAGTTTCCGAGAGAACACTGAAGCTTTCTTT.

The genes are TRBV4-1 and TRBJ1-2; possible D gene TRBD1, 6 bases. Germline V gene sequence: CDR1 MGHRA, CDR2 YSYEKL. This CDR3 contains 17 residues. V was cut by 0 bases and J by 2 bases, with 16 bases left in between. The CDR3: CASSQERTVRRNYGYTF. CDR3 bases: TGCGCCAGCAGCCAAGAGAGGACAGTTCGACGCAACTATGGCTACACCTTC.

The table lists this clone with a few counts. The chain uses TRBV18 and TRBJ1-5; 7 nucleotides match TRBD1. Unmatched junction bases numbered 3, after V lost 3 bases and J lost 7 bases. CDR1 and CDR2 from the germline V gene are KGHSH and LQKENI. CDR3 size: 13 residues. DNA for the CDR3: TGTGCCAGCTCACCGACAGGGCAACAGCCCCAGCATTTT. Its protein is CASSPTGQQPQHF.

The V and J genes are TRBV10-3 and TRBJ1-6, with D uncertain. Trimming took 7 bases from V and 0 from J, leaving 7 bases between them. Germline V gene lookup returns CDR1 ENHRY and CDR2 SYGVKD. The CDR3 has 14 amino acids. In DNA, the CDR3 is TGTGCCATCACCAGGAGCTCCTATAATTCACCCCTCCACTTT. Encoded protein: CAITRSSYNSPLHF.

The chain carries TRBV28 and TRBJ2-3; D gene ambiguous. The CDR3 length is 16 residues. Trimming shortened V by 3 bases and J by 0 bases, and 13 bases separated the two germline ends. Germline CDR1 and CDR2: MDHEN and SYDVKM. In nucleotides, the CDR3 is TGTGCCAGCAGTTTCCCTCCAGGTCCTAGCACAGATACGCAGTATTTT. This sequence encodes CASSFPPGPSTDTQYF.

This clone was seen only a few times. The same CDR3 also results from other DNA sequences found in this sample. The rearrangement links TRBV6-5 to TRBJ1-2; TRBD1 aligns across 8 bases. Germline lookup yields CDR1 MNHEY and CDR2 SVGAGI. The trim removed 6 bases at V and 3 bases at J, leaving 6 bases unmatched. CDR3 length equals 14 residues. The CDR3 sequence is CASRSSTGDYGYTF. The CDR3 bases are TGTGCCAGCAGATCCTCGACAGGGGACTATGGCTACACCTTC.

The rearrangement uses TRBV5-8 and TRBJ1-2, with D maybe TRBD1 (5 bases). Germline-derived CDR1 and CDR2 are SGHTS and YDEGEE. The V and J ends lost 0 bases and 8 bases respectively, with 14 bases between them. The CDR3 length is 14 residues. CDR3 bases: TGTGCCAGCAGCTTGGTAAGGGGTCGTGGAGGCTACACCTTC. It specifies CASSLVRGRGGYTF.

CDR3 coding DNA: TGTGCCACCAAGGTCCCCGCGAGGGGTCAGCCCCAGCATTTT. Residues: CATKVPARGQPQHF. This chain joins TRBV28 and TRBJ1-5; TRBD1 might be the D (5 bases). From germline, CDR1 is MDHEN and CDR2 SYDVKM. The CDR3 runs 14 residues. The V and J ends lost 10 bases and 6 bases respectively, with 19 bases between them.

This clone was counted only a few times. The V gene is TRBV6-6, the J gene TRBJ2-6; 12 nucleotides line up with TRBD1. V trimming: 5 bases; J trimming: 4 bases; junction bases outside the gene matches: 6. The CDR3 totals 17 residues. Germline V CDR1 and CDR2: MNHNY, SVGAGI (reference sequence). Here the CDR3 DNA reads TGTGCCAGCAGTCCGGGACAGGGGGCGGTAGGGGCCAACGTCCTGACTTTC. It specifies CASSPGQGAVGANVLTF.

This chain uses TRBV2 with TRBJ1-2, with D uncertain. Deletions cut 6 bases from V and 5 bases from J, with 10 bases between. Germline V gene data show CDR1 as SNHLY and CDR2 as FYNNEI. This CDR3 has 12 amino acids. The CDR3 spells CASSPGEYGYTF. The CDR3 bases are TGTGCCAGCAGCCCAGGAGAATATGGCTACACCTTC. Full variable domain (outside the CDR3, taken from reference TRBV2 and TRBJ1-2): EPEVTQTPSHQVTQMGQEVILRCVPISNHLYFYWYRQILGQKVEFLVSFYNNEISEKSEIFDDQFSVERPDGSNFTLKIRSTKLEDSAMYFCASSPGEYGYTFGSGTRLTVV.

Only one count was recorded for this clone. The rearrangement uses TRBV11-2 and TRBJ2-2; TRBD1 matches 11 bases. CDR3 length: 17 residues. V gave up 10 bases and J gave up 4 bases; unmatched junction bases: 14. CDR1 is SGHAT, CDR2 FQNNGV, per germline. This CDR3 is CATSAVVGTGGTGELFF. The CDR3 DNA follows: TGTGCCACATCAGCGGTGGTAGGGACAGGGGGCACCGGGGAGCTGTTTTTT.

The chain recombines TRBV7-2 with TRBJ2-6, with D perhaps TRBD2 (7 bases). V lost 8 bases and J lost 3, with 14 bases in between. Germline-derived CDR1 and CDR2 are SGHTA and FQGNSA. The CDR3 length is 15 residues. DNA for the CDR3: TGTGCCAGCTCTGGGGGGGGCGGTGGGGCCAACGTCCTGACTTTC. Translating it yields CASSGGGGGANVLTF.

This sequence joins TRBV7-6 and TRBJ2-5; weak D call: TRBD2 (7 bases). The V end lost 7 bases, the J end lost 4 bases, and 22 bases lay between the germline ends. Germline-derived CDR1 and CDR2 are SGHVS and FNYEAQ. This CDR3 spans 16 amino acids. CDR3 residues: CASTIGGGDGGETQYF. CDR3 bases: TGTGCCAGCACTATAGGGGGAGGGGACGGTGGAGAGACCCAGTACTTC.

V gene TRBV4-2 combines with J gene TRBJ1-5, with 8 positions matching TRBD1. Unmatched junction bases numbered 7, after V lost 3 bases and J lost 6 bases. Germline V gives CDR1 LGHNA, CDR2 YNFKEQ. CDR3 size: 15 residues. The CDR3 here is CASSQNTGGGQPQHF. CDR3 coding DNA: TGTGCCAGCAGCCAGAATACAGGGGGAGGTCAGCCCCAGCATTTT.

V is TRBV24-1 and J is TRBJ2-6; D tentatively fits TRBD1 or TRBD2 (5 bases each). Germline V gives CDR1 KGHDR, CDR2 SFDVKD. Trimming took off 4 bases at V and 0 bases at J, with 21 bases between the two ends. The CDR3 contains 20 residues. CDR3 region: CATSETTTGPFLSGANVLTF. CDR3 DNA: TGTGCCACCAGTGAAACGACTACAGGACCCTTCCTCTCTGGGGCCAACGTCCTGACTTTC.

This chain links TRBV13 with TRBJ1-2; D remains unclear. Trimming stripped 6 bases from V and 9 bases from J, with 14 bases between. The CDR3 has 12 residues. CDR1 is PRHDT, CDR2 FYEKMQ, per germline (reference sequence). The CDR3 reads CASSQRAGSYTF. CDR3 in DNA: TGTGCCAGCAGTCAACGGGCCGGGAGCTACACCTTC.

This chain uses TRBV19 with TRBJ2-5; 15 bases are shared with TRBD2. V lost 6 bases to trimming and J lost 5 bases; unmatched junction nucleotides: 4. This CDR3 region has 15 residues. Germline CDR1 reads LNHDA; CDR2 reads SQIVND (reference sequence). As DNA, the CDR3 is TGTGCCAGTAGAGGACTAGCGGGGGGGCGGGAGACCCAGTACTTC. It is translated as CASRGLAGGRETQYF. Filled out from reference TRBV19 and TRBJ2-5, the complete variable domain reads DGGITQSPKYLFRKEGQNVTLSCEQNLNHDAMYWYRQDPGQGLRLIYYSQIVNDFQKGDIAEGYSVSREKKESFPLTVTSAQKNPTAFYLCASRGLAGGRETQYFGPGTRLLVL.